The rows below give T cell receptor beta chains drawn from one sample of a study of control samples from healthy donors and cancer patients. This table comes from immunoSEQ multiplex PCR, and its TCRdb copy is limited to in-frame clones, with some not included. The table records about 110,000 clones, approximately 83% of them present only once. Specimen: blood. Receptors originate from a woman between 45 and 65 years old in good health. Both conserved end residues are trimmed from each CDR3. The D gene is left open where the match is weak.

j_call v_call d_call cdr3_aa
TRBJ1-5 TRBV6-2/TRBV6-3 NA ASSYGAGRSNQPQH
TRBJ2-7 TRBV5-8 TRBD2 ASSYRTSGISYEQY
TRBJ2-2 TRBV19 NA ASSNLVPGELF
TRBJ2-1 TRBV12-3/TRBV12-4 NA ASSRGPEEF
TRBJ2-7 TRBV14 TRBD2 ASSASLAGGSQQY
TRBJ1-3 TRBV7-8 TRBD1 ASSSGQGSGNTIY
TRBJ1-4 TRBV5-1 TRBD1 ASSQGQGATNEKLF
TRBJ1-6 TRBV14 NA ASSQNRDAGPLH
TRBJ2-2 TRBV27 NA ASTEPGRAGELF
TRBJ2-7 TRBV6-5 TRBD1 ASRRTGSYEQY
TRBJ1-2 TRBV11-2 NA ASSTSNPGSYGYT
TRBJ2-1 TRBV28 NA ASSRGNEQF
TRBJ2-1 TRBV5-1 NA ASSLGSGNEQF